Below, one T cell receptor (beta chain) is given with its context. Its antigen remains undetermined. Qualities for individual bases were not recorded, and no much larger clone is one base off. The time point label of this sample denotes: before natalizumab initiation. Every listed patient had received interferon beta before, and every PML patient was female. Blood samples for T0 were taken before the first natalizumab infusion. Ficoll-Hypaque density gradient centrifugation was used to isolate peripheral blood mononuclear cells. These data belong to a study of multiple sclerosis patients with progressive multifocal leukoencephalopathy (dated by TCRdb to between 2019 and 2020). For the study in its entirety: Controls were about five natalizumab-treated MS patients who did not develop PML, sampled longitudinally. Peripheral T and B cells were examined in MS patients who developed PML (4 under natalizumab, 1 after alemtuzumab) and in treated patients who did not develop PML. Two patients on natalizumab who later developed PML were tracked over time from before therapy, through 6 and 12 months, up to PML onset. The study aimed to detect JC virus-specific or public T-cell expansions arising at the time of PML onset. On the study overall, not on this receptor specifically: At the time PML developed, no common TRBV or TRBJ gene usage or preferential TRBV-TRBJ pairings were detected. Only peripheral blood was analyzed, although cerebrospinal fluid or brain lymphocytes might be more informative for natalizumab-associated PML. Lower normalized Shannon entropy suggested less diverse TRB repertoires in most PML patients, whereas the natalizumab-treated controls showed values near 1. TRB clones with frequency above 0.5% were observed only in PML patients, but the clones expanded at PML onset were found to be already present before and during natalizumab therapy. With only a small, descriptive cohort, it remained unclear whether the findings reflect JC virus infection or general immunocompromise.

As encoded in the germline V gene, CDR1 is MNHEY while CDR2 is SVGAGI. The CDR3, from cysteine to phenylalanine, totals 15 residues. Only the CDR3 region is kept as DNA, spanning 45 bases read in frame from base 1. V loses 6 bases of germline sequence and J loses 4 bases, and the interval between the two ends is 13 bases. The immunoSEQ two-step multiplex PCR at survey-level depth was used to amplify TRB CDR3 regions from genomic DNA. Each PCR was spiked with synthetic inline TR CDR3 controls spanning all V-J pairings to estimate template counts and remove amplification bias. Reads went through processing to reduce amplification and sequencing bias, and quantification was done against synthetic TR CDR3 analogs. Per the source publication's procedure: Raw data were processed in ImmunoSEQ Analyzer, removing out-of-frame sequences and CDR3s with stop codons, and genes were named by IMGT nomenclature. Repertoire diversity was summarized as normalized Shannon entropy, defined as 1 minus Pielou's evenness. TRB sequences were treated as identical only when sharing V gene, J gene and CDR3. Public PML clonotypes were defined as CDR3s shared by two or more PML-onset samples but absent from earlier samples, from controls, and from public databases. Positional CDR3 amino acid composition was analyzed in Skylign with the observed count method. This immuneACCESS table, as held by TCRdb, lists in-frame sequences with V and J called but not all clones. Of the missing ones, under half trace to an unresolved V gene in checked studies; the others have no known cause. D and trimming were read from the DNA, whereas the V and J calls and clone size are those reported in that table. The sample table lists 30,000 or so clones, 70% to 90% of them with a count of one. Over 1.3% of the sample rests with the top ten.

Sequencing used PBMCs. The TCR sequence derives from a human donor with multiple sclerosis. The chain links TRBV6-5 with TRBJ2-6; the D segment could be TRBD2, given 6 matching bases. The nucleotide sequence reads TGTGCCAGCAGGGGAGGAAACGCCGGGGCCAACGTCCTGACTTTC. Translation gives CASRGGNAGANVLTF.